These T cell receptor beta chains were read from a single sample in a study of cytomegalovirus exposure and HLA in healthy donors. Using immunoSEQ multiplex PCR, the repertoire was profiled, and TCRdb retains in-frame clones only, with some absent. The table records about 51,000 clones, roughly four fifths of them present only once. The specimen was PBMCs. All receptors derive from a boy aged 5-17 years in good health and CMV-seropositive. Each CDR3 is given with its conserved first and last residue. Each record gives: V gene, J gene, CDR3 protein.

TRBV6-6,TRBJ2-7,CASSGERDSYSEQYF
TRBV5-1,TRBJ1-1,CASSLGGETEAFF
TRBV29-1,TRBJ1-1,CSVEVGLEAFF
TRBV10-3,TRBJ2-7,CAISESSSGEPYEQYF
TRBV5-1,TRBJ2-7,CASSLVSPTASSYEQYF
TRBV19,TRBJ2-1,CASKSLAGLNEQFF
TRBV19,TRBJ2-1,CASEDRGIGEQFF
TRBV25-1,TRBJ1-1,CASGDGGNTEAFF
TRBV7-9,NA,CSSTDPGLSYEQYF
TRBV6-5,TRBJ2-7,CASSYSGQIYEQYF
TRBV7-9,TRBJ2-5,CASRSNSGGFQYF
TRBV6-1,TRBJ1-2,CASGRVGGYTF
TRBV7-9,TRBJ2-7,CASSRTREQYF
TRBV10-3,TRBJ2-5,CAISGGEVETQYF
TRBV5-6,TRBJ1-5,CASSPTGGQPQHF
TRBV2,TRBJ2-1,CASSDGTPPYEQFF
TRBV5-1,TRBJ1-6,CASSLGPGGDNSPLHF
TRBV5-4,TRBJ1-1,CASSTREGAIVAGGAFF
TRBV4-1,TRBJ2-5,CASSRPLAGGDQETQYF
TRBV9,TRBJ2-1,CASSRSGQGPSNEQFF
TRBV11-2,TRBJ2-7,CASSSYRAPYEQYF
TRBV11-2,TRBJ2-1,CASSYYLAGGIGNEQFF
TRBV7-9,TRBJ2-7,CSSSSPLRAYEQYF
TRBV2,TRBJ2-1,CASEEGSYNEQFF
TRBV6-5,TRBJ2-1,CASSSTSGAYNEQFF
TRBV5-1,TRBJ2-3,CASSLDSLRGTQYF
TRBV6-5,TRBJ1-2,CASTPGGAKFNRYTF
TRBV11-2,TRBJ1-3,CASSFGISGNTIYF
TRBV27,TRBJ2-7,CASSFGQGYEQYF
TRBV9,TRBJ2-1,CASSAGRTPYNEQFF
TRBV5-1,TRBJ1-3,CASSLGAREDTIYF
TRBV7-2,TRBJ2-7,CASSRDLVEQYF
TRBV5-4,TRBJ2-7,CASSLRTGRTLAYYEQYF